This entry lists 17 T cell receptor beta chains sequenced from one sample in a study of blood T cell repertoires in COVID-19. Here immunoSEQ multiplex PCR was the method, and the copy in TCRdb shows in-frame clones only, minus some. This table holds 150,000 to 200,000 clones, 60% to 85% found once. Source material: peripheral blood. These receptors all stem from a man between 60 and 70 years old with active or convalescent COVID-19.

V usage is TRBV27 and J usage is TRBJ2-1; no reliable D call. The germline V gene has CDR1 MNHEY and CDR2 SMNVEV (reference sequence). Trimming pared 3 bases from V and 11 bases from J, leaving 14 bases between. This CDR3 has 13 residues. In DNA form, the CDR3 reads TGTGCCAGCAGTTTTCCCGGCGGCTTTCAGCAGTTCTTC. Amino acids: CASSFPGGFQQFF.

This clone was seen just once. V gene TRBV12-5 combines with J gene TRBJ1-2; no reliable D call. Trimming removed 5 bases at V and 4 bases at J, with 20 bases between. The CDR3 loop spans 16 amino acids. CDR1 and CDR2 (germline): LGHNT, FRNRAP. This CDR3 reads CASGQPRPLAPYGYTF. The CDR3 bases are TGTGCTAGTGGTCAGCCCCGTCCCCTAGCCCCCTATGGCTACACCTTC. Drawing the rest from reference TRBV12-5 and TRBJ1-2, the complete variable domain is DARVTQTPRHKVTEMGQEVTMRCQPILGHNTVFWYRQTMMQGLELLAYFRNRAPLDDSGMPKDRFSAEMPDATLATLKIQPSEPRDSAVYFCASGQPRPLAPYGYTFGSGTRLTVV.

The chain is built from TRBV7-9 and TRBJ1-4; maybe TRBD1 (6 bases). CDR3 length equals 15 residues. V was shortened by 3 bases and J by 5 bases, with 13 bases between the two germline ends. CDR1 and CDR2 (germline): SEHNR, FQNEAQ (reference sequence). The DNA of the CDR3 is TGTGCCAGCAGCTTCGGCCCGACAGGCAATGAAAAACTGTTTTTT. Amino acids: CASSFGPTGNEKLFF.

The CDR3 sequence: CASSPRDRGSHEQYF. The CDR3 bases are TGTGCCAGCAGCCCTCGGGACAGGGGGTCCCACGAGCAGTACTTC. The rearrangement links TRBV11-2 to TRBJ2-7; TRBD1 agrees at 11 bases. Trimming cost V 5 bases and J 5 bases; bases outside gene matches: 8. The CDR3 extends over 15 amino acids. The germline V gene has CDR1 SGHAT and CDR2 FQNNGV.

The V call is TRBV7-8, the J call TRBJ2-2, with 9 bases matching TRBD2. Trimming took 4 bases from V and 8 from J; bases not matched to a gene: 8. CDR1 SGHVS and CDR2 FQNEAQ come from the germline V gene. There are 15 residues in the CDR3. The CDR3 reads CASSSWTSVIGELFF. In DNA form, the CDR3 reads TGTGCCAGCAGCTCTTGGACTAGCGTGATTGGGGAGCTGTTTTTT.

The chain joins TRBV7-8 to TRBJ2-5, with 7 bases aligning to TRBD1. The CDR3 covers 13 residues. Germline lookup yields CDR1 SGHVS and CDR2 FQNEAQ. The CDR3 coding sequence is TGTGGCTCCACGACAGGGTACCAAGAGACCCAGTACTTC. This gives the protein CGSTTGYQETQYF. Based on the CDR3 plus reference TRBV7-8 and TRBJ2-5, the full variable domain is GAGVSQSPRYKVAKRGQDVALRCDPISGHVSLFWYQQALGQGPEFLTYFQNEAQLDKSGLPSDRFFAERPEGSVSTLKIQRTQQEDSAVYLCGSTTGYQETQYFGPGTRLLVL.

The V call is TRBV11-2, the J call TRBJ2-7, with 8 bases aligning to TRBD1. J gave up 5 bases and V 5 bases, and 11 bases lay outside the gene matches. This CDR3 has 15 residues. CDR1 and CDR2 (germline): SGHAT, FQNNGV. The CDR3 coding sequence is TGTGCCAGCAGCAAGACGGACAGGGTTCGACACGAGCAGTACTTC. It is translated as CASSKTDRVRHEQYF.

The chain recombines TRBV5-4 with TRBJ2-1; TRBD2 aligns across 8 bases. This CDR3 has 15 residues. The junction had 10 bases not matched to a gene; V was cut back by 3 bases and J by 8 bases. Germline values: CDR1 SGHNT, CDR2 YYREEE (reference sequence). CDR3 residues: CASSSPRGEIYEQFF. DNA for the CDR3: TGTGCCAGCAGCTCGCCGCGGGGGGAGATCTATGAGCAGTTCTTC.

This clone has only a few counts. The V call is TRBV19, the J call TRBJ2-7; perhaps TRBD1 as D (6 bases). The germline gives CDR1 LNHDA, CDR2 SQIVND (reference sequence). The CDR3 length is 15 residues. Between the trimmed V and J ends, which lost 7 bases and 1 base, there was a span of 17 bases. The CDR3 loop is CASTRGQGRSYEQYF. CDR3 sequence (DNA): TGTGCCAGTACCCGGGGTCAGGGGCGTTCCTACGAGCAGTACTTC. The full variable domain, with the rest looked up from reference TRBV19 and TRBJ2-7, is DGGITQSPKYLFRKEGQNVTLSCEQNLNHDAMYWYRQDPGQGLRLIYYSQIVNDFQKGDIAEGYSVSREKKESFPLTVTSAQKNPTAFYLCASTRGQGRSYEQYFGPGTRLTVT.

V and J are TRBV7-3 and TRBJ2-1; D might be TRBD1 (5 bases). Germline V gene sequence: CDR1 SGHTA, CDR2 FQGTGA. The CDR3 spans 16 residues. V was pared by 1 base and J by 8 bases, with 18 bases between. CDR3 in DNA: TGTGCCAGCAGCTTAAACCGAAGGGCAGGGATCGATGAGCAGTTCTTC. Translation gives CASSLNRRAGIDEQFF.

This clone was counted ten times or more. V is TRBV6-5 and J is TRBJ2-6, with D unresolved. Trimming removed 6 bases at V and 1 base at J, with 4 bases between. This CDR3 comprises 13 residues. CDR1 and CDR2 from the germline V gene are MNHEY and SVGAGI. CDR3 DNA: TGTGCCAGCAGACAGTCTGGGGCCAACGTCCTGACTTTC. This codes for CASRQSGANVLTF.

This chain links TRBV7-9 with TRBJ2-5; 7 positions match TRBD1. J was trimmed by 5 bases and V by 5 bases; bases with no gene match: 20. CDR1 SEHNR and CDR2 FQNEAQ come from the germline V gene (reference sequence). CDR3 size: 18 residues. Here the CDR3 DNA reads TGTGCCAGCAGCATATCCACTGAGATGACAGGGCCTTTGGAGACCCAGTACTTC. Translated, it gives CASSISTEMTGPLETQYF.

This clone was counted once. The V gene is TRBV28, the J gene TRBJ2-2; D not resolved. V was pared by 6 bases and J by 4 bases, with 3 bases between. The germline V gene encodes CDR1 MDHEN and CDR2 SYDVKM. The CDR3 totals 11 residues. This chain's CDR3 is CASSGTGELFF. The CDR3 bases are TGTGCCAGCAGCGGCACCGGGGAGCTGTTTTTT.

This sequence joins TRBV7-9 and TRBJ1-2, with D unresolved. The V end lost 3 bases, the J end lost 5 bases, and 7 bases lay between the germline ends. Germline assignment: CDR1 SEHNR and CDR2 FQNEAQ (reference sequence). This CDR3 is 12 amino acids long. CDR3 protein: CASSFGGYGYTF. The CDR3 DNA follows: TGTGCCAGCAGCTTCGGCGGGTATGGCTACACCTTC.

The chain is built from TRBV5-4 and TRBJ2-1; maybe TRBD2 (5 bases). Germline CDR1 SGHNT, CDR2 YYREEE (reference sequence). The CDR3 totals 15 residues. The V end lost 7 bases, the J end lost 1 base, and 15 bases lay between the germline ends. CDR3: CASREDPGSYNEQFF. CDR3 DNA sequence: TGTGCCAGCCGAGAGGACCCGGGGTCCTACAATGAGCAGTTCTTC.

The V call is TRBV30, the J call TRBJ1-2; no clear D. Germline CDR1 is GTSNPN and CDR2 is SVGIG (reference sequence). Trimming stripped 5 bases from V and 1 base from J, with 2 bases between. This CDR3 is 10 amino acids long. The CDR3 reads CAWLNYGYTF. CDR3 DNA sequence: TGTGCCTGGCTTAACTATGGCTACACCTTC.

DNA for the CDR3: TGTGCCAGCACCCAGGGGTTCACAGATACGCAGTATTTT. It codes for CASTQGFTDTQYF. This sequence joins TRBV5-6 and TRBJ2-3, with D maybe TRBD1 (6 bases). Trimming left V 6 bases short and J 2 bases short, with 10 bases between. The CDR3 contains 13 residues. Germline V CDR1 and CDR2: SGHDT, YYEEEE.